This TCR beta chain was retrieved from a study of naive and memory T cell subsets. Whole-study results and caveats: Findings for naive and memory subsets could not be checked against ground truth.

Four subsets defined by CD45RA and CD27 were sorted after CD3, CD4, CD8 and live/dead staining. The CDR3 sequence is 13 residues long. CDR1 SGHTA and CDR2 FQGTGA come from the germline V gene. The V end was cut by 5 bases, the J end by 7 bases, with 15 bases between. This clonotype was found a few times. Its antigen is as yet unknown. Both TRBC1 and TRBC2 were covered by a beta constant-region primer of two equimolar oligonucleotides. An oligonucleotide with the SP2 primer and a 12-nucleotide UMI was ligated to the cDNA 3' end. TCRdb called the UMI-ligation and nested PCR reads again in MiXCR, with one record for every CDR3 protein. The sample yields more than 35,000 distinct CDR3 sequences, 13% seen once.

The J gene is TRBJ2-7, the V gene TRBV7-3; D call uncertain. The sequenced sample consisted of effector memory CD4+ T cells from blood. The subset here: effector memory, CD45RA- CD27-. This TCR came from a human donor in good health. CDR3 coding DNA: TGTGCCAGCAGCCGTAGTCAAAGGGATGAGCAGTACTTC. Protein: CASSRSQRDEQYF.